The 8 T cell receptor beta chains in this list originate from one sample, sequenced in a study of T cell responses to AZD1222 COVID-19 vaccine (dated by TCRdb to the early 2020s). Preparation of the library involved the immunoSEQ multiplex PCR assay. The source is immuneACCESS, and TCRdb retained only in-frame sequences with V and J called. Part of the clones is not carried over; for the studies checked, unresolved V genes explain less than half of this, and the remainder is unexplained. The sample table records 150,000 to 200,000 clones; approximately 92% of these occur just once. The ten largest clones capture roughly 10% of the sample. The sample's time point label is to be understood as: baseline before first vaccination. The material was peripheral blood, obtained on day 0 of AZD1222 vaccination. These TCRs come from an adult in good health.

The chain couples TRBV6-4 to TRBJ2-2; D gene uncertain. CDR3 size: 13 residues. Trimming removed 2 bases at V and 3 bases at J, with 4 bases between. The germline V gene encodes CDR1 MRHNA and CDR2 SNTAGT. CDR3 amino acids: CASSDAYTGELFF. The CDR3 coding sequence is TGTGCCAGCAGTGACGCGTACACCGGGGAGCTGTTTTTT.

The V gene is TRBV4-1, the J gene TRBJ1-2, with 7 bases lining up with TRBD1. Germline V CDR1 and CDR2: MGHRA, YSYEKL. V lost 1 base, J lost 4 bases, and 9 bases stayed unmatched. The CDR3 is 16 amino acids. DNA for the CDR3: TGCGCCAGCAGCCAAGGGAGGACAGGAGGCACCTATGGCTACACCTTC. Amino acids: CASSQGRTGGTYGYTF.

This chain uses TRBV7-7 with TRBJ2-1; 8 nucleotides line up with TRBD1. Germline values: CDR1 SSHAT, CDR2 FNYEAQ (reference sequence). After removal of 5 bases from V and 7 bases from J, the junction contained 13 bases not matched to a gene. This CDR3 is 16 amino acids long. CDR3 loop: CASSPSQGANSNEQFF. For the CDR3, the DNA is TGTGCCAGCAGCCCTAGTCAGGGGGCTAATAGTAATGAGCAGTTCTTC.

The count of this clone is one. The chain employs TRBV6-5 and TRBJ1-2, with 7 positions matching TRBD1. The CDR3 has 15 residues. Germline CDR1 reads MNHEY; CDR2 reads SVGAGI. V lost 0 bases to trimming and J lost 8 bases; unmatched junction nucleotides: 9. CDR3 in DNA: TGTGCCAGCAGTTACTCGGGGAGGGGGCCGGACGGCTACACCTTC. Translating gives CASSYSGRGPDGYTF.

This chain joins TRBV19 and TRBJ1-1; possible D gene TRBD1, 5 bases. The V gene's germline CDR1 is LNHDA and CDR2 SQIVND (reference sequence). The CDR3 has 15 amino acids. Deletions cut 3 bases from V and 0 bases from J, with 11 bases between. The CDR3 DNA is TGTGCCAGTAGTATCTCCGGGACGGTGAACACTGAAGCTTTCTTT. This translates into CASSISGTVNTEAFF.

This sequence joins TRBV19 and TRBJ1-2, with 8 bases that match TRBD1. Germline V lookup: CDR1 LNHDA, CDR2 SQIVND (reference sequence). This CDR3 spans 16 amino acids. The J segment lost 4 bases and the V segment lost 7 bases, leaving 14 bases of the junction unmatched. CDR3 nucleotides: TGTGCCAGTACCATGGGGTGGGGGACAGGCCCCTATGGCTACACCTTC. Its protein product is CASTMGWGTGPYGYTF.

The chain links TRBV2 to TRBJ1-1; D perhaps matches TRBD1 (6 bases). V was trimmed by 6 bases and J by 2 bases, leaving 16 bases between them. In germline, CDR1 is SNHLY, CDR2 FYNNEI. The CDR3 has 15 amino acids. Here the CDR3 DNA reads TGTGCCAGCAGAACCGTCCGGGGGGCTAACACTGAAGCTTTCTTT. Translation: CASRTVRGANTEAFF.

The chain recombines TRBV5-1 with TRBJ1-4, with D unclear. V shed 5 bases and J shed 0 bases, with 8 bases lying between them. The CDR3 sequence is 14 residues long. Germline V CDR1 and CDR2: SGHRS, YFSETQ. This chain's CDR3 is CASSNKATNEKLFF. In DNA form, the CDR3 reads TGCGCCAGCAGTAACAAAGCAACTAATGAAAAACTGTTTTTT.